These T cell receptor beta chains were read from a single sample in a study of T cell responses to AZD1222 COVID-19 vaccine. Method: immunoSEQ multiplex PCR; TCRdb's copy keeps in-frame clones and lacks some. The table lists approximately 150,000 clones, more than 90% of them singletons. This sample comprised peripheral blood, obtained 28 days after the second AZD1222 dose. The receptors come from an adult who received the AZD1222 COVID-19 vaccine. CDR3s include the opening cysteine and the closing phenylalanine or tryptophan. D genes are given only for firm matches. Some rows mark clone size as missing; the rest say once, few, many or name a class of expanded clone.

TRBV30	TRBJ1-5	.	.	CAWSAGPSNQPQHF	TGTGCCTGGAGCGCAGGCCCTAGCAATCAGCCCCAGCATTTT
TRBV5-5	TRBJ1-3	.	.	CASSLVGQRGNTIYF	TGTGCCAGCAGCTTGGTTGGTCAGCGCGGAAACACCATATATTTT
TRBV4-1	TRBJ1-5	.	.	CASSQESTFSNQPQHF	TGCGCCAGCAGCCAAGAGTCGACCTTCAGCAATCAGCCCCAGCATTTT
TRBV3-1/TRBV3-2	TRBJ1-3	.	.	CASSQEKGSGNTIYF	TGTGCCAGCAGCCAAGAGAAGGGGTCTGGAAACACCATATATTTT
TRBV7-3	TRBJ2-2	.	.	CASSLIPDKANTGELFF	TGTGCCAGCAGCTTAATTCCGGATAAGGCGAACACCGGGGAGCTGTTTTTT
TRBV4-1	TRBJ1-1	.	.	CASSQAPRGRVEAGNTEAFF	TGCGCCAGCAGCCAAGCCCCCCGGGGTCGGGTCGAGGCGGGGAACACTGAAGCTTTCTTT
TRBV4-2	TRBJ2-3	.	.	CASSQDYGQHGRGTDTQYF	TGTGCCAGCAGCCAAGATTACGGGCAACACGGGAGAGGCACAGATACGCAGTATTTT
TRBV27	TRBJ2-1	.	.	CASSFLPSPNVNNEQFF	TGTGCCAGCAGTTTTTTGCCCAGCCCGAACGTAAACAATGAGCAGTTCTTC
TRBV30	TRBJ1-2	.	.	CAWTGSYGYTF	TGTGCCTGGACCGGAAGCTATGGCTACACCTTC
TRBV28	TRBJ1-4	.	.	CASSFPRVGEKLFF	TGTGCCAGCAGTTTCCCCAGGGTTGGGGAAAAACTGTTTTTT
TRBV28	TRBJ1-2	.	.	CASSLQGRGYTF	TGTGCCAGCAGTCTTCAGGGTCGTGGCTACACCTTC
TRBV11-3	TRBJ2-2	TRBD1	.	CASSLADRAGELFF	TGTGCCAGCAGCTTAGCCGACAGGGCCGGGGAGCTGTTTTTT
TRBV7-9	TRBJ2-1	.	.	CASSTLTVNEQFF	TGTGCCAGCAGCACTTTGACGGTAAATGAGCAGTTCTTC
TRBV7-2	TRBJ1-3	.	.	CASSLSVGGVGNTIYF	TGTGCCAGCAGCTTAAGTGTGGGCGGGGTCGGAAACACCATATATTTT
TRBV5-1	TRBJ2-5	.	.	CASSLRTVQETQYF	TGCGCCAGCAGCTTGAGGACAGTCCAAGAGACCCAGTACTTC
TRBV28	TRBJ1-2	.	.	CASSLLSGNYGYTF	TGTGCCAGCAGTTTACTATCAGGGAACTATGGCTACACCTTC
TRBV5-1	TRBJ2-7	TRBD2	.	CASSPTGLAIHEQYF	TGCGCCAGCAGCCCAACGGGACTAGCGATCCACGAGCAGTACTTC
TRBV7-2	TRBJ1-1	.	.	CASSLRWNSVTEAFF	TGTGCCAGCAGCTTAAGGTGGAACTCGGTAACTGAAGCTTTCTTT
TRBV20-1	TRBJ2-7	.	.	CSASTQGHVQEYF	TGCAGTGCTAGTACTCAGGGTCACGTACAAGAGTACTTC
TRBV5-1	TRBJ2-1	.	.	CASSFFKGNEQFF	TGCGCCAGCAGCTTTTTTAAGGGCAATGAGCAGTTCTTC
TRBV5-1	TRBJ2-1	.	.	CASRDGQEQFF	TGCGCCAGCAGGGACGGTCAAGAGCAGTTCTTC
TRBV28	TRBJ2-7	.	.	CASSFLGRSSSYEQYF	TGTGCCAGCAGTTTTCTCGGCAGGTCCAGCTCCTACGAGCAGTACTTC
TRBV5-1	TRBJ2-3	TRBD2	.	CASSPGLAGVIDTQYF	TGCGCCAGCAGCCCGGGACTAGCGGGAGTGATAGATACGCAGTATTTT
TRBV6-5	TRBJ1-2	.	few	CASSPGTSNYGYTF	TGTGCCAGCAGTCCCGGGACATCTAACTATGGCTACACCTTC
TRBV19	TRBJ2-1	.	.	CASRFRDANEQFF	TGTGCCAGTAGATTTAGGGATGCCAATGAGCAGTTCTTC
TRBV7-6	TRBJ2-5	TRBD2	.	CASSLVGGVRQETQYF	TGTGCCAGCAGCTTAGTGGGAGGGGTGAGACAAGAGACCCAGTACTTC
TRBV2	TRBJ1-2	.	.	CASSGSGQGRDGYTF	TGTGCCAGCAGCGGCTCGGGACAAGGACGTGATGGCTACACCTTC
TRBV18	TRBJ1-5	.	.	CASSPQGGYGNQPQHF	TGTGCCAGCTCACCACAGGGGGGGTATGGGAATCAGCCCCAGCATTTT
TRBV5-1	TRBJ1-1	.	few	CASSWAEYGDTEAFF	TGCGCCAGCAGCTGGGCTGAATACGGTGACACTGAAGCTTTCTTT
TRBV24-1	TRBJ2-3	.	.	CATSEFGQVTDTQYF	TGTGCCACCAGTGAATTCGGGCAGGTCACAGATACGCAGTATTTT
TRBV14	TRBJ2-7	.	.	CASSSGRVLRSYEQYF	TGTGCCAGCAGCTCCGGACGTGTTCTCAGGTCCTACGAGCAGTACTTC
TRBV30	TRBJ2-5	.	.	CACRLEWRVGQPQYF	TGTGCCTGTCGGTTGGAGTGGCGGGTGGGGCAGCCCCAGTACTTC
TRBV28	TRBJ2-1	TRBD2	large	CASSLPTLAGGPEPDEQFF	TGTGCCAGCAGTTTGCCTACCCTAGCGGGAGGGCCGGAGCCGGATGAGCAGTTCTTC
TRBV15	TRBJ2-5	TRBD2	.	CATGRATQETQYF	TGTGCCACCGGGAGGGCGACCCAAGAGACCCAGTACTTC
TRBV14	TRBJ1-2	.	.	CASSQGPVGVYGYTF	TGTGCCAGCAGCCAAGGTCCCGTGGGTGTGTATGGCTACACCTTC
TRBV6-5	TRBJ2-7	TRBD2	.	CASSKGLAVRGEQYF	TGTGCCAGCAGTAAGGGACTAGCGGTGAGGGGCGAGCAGTACTTC
TRBV7-2	TRBJ1-5	TRBD1	.	CASSPATGTGLNQPQHF	TGTGCCAGCAGCCCAGCAACCGGGACAGGGCTCAATCAGCCCCAGCATTTT